Presented here are 21 T cell receptor beta chains from one specimen sequenced in a study of OX40 agonist ivuxolimab in advanced cancers. Using immunoSEQ multiplex PCR, the repertoire was profiled, and TCRdb retains in-frame clones only, with some absent. The data show 84,000 or so clones, about 89% seen once. Material: CD4+ or CD8+ T cells sorted from blood, obtained in a trial of the OX40 agonist ivuxolimab. These receptors were taken from an adult with an advanced solid tumor such as melanoma, head and neck, liver or kidney cancer.

The rearrangement joins TRBV19 to TRBJ1-2, with no clear D. This CDR3 contains 14 residues. V lost 2 bases and J lost 7, with 14 bases in between. The germline gives CDR1 LNHDA, CDR2 SQIVND (reference sequence). DNA of the CDR3: TGTGCCAGTAGTATACCGGGCCACGGCGCTGGCTACACCTTC. Amino acids: CASSIPGHGAGYTF. The full variable domain, completed using reference TRBV19 and TRBJ1-2, is DGGITQSPKYLFRKEGQNVTLSCEQNLNHDAMYWYRQDPGQGLRLIYYSQIVNDFQKGDIAEGYSVSREKKESFPLTVTSAQKNPTAFYLCASSIPGHGAGYTFGSGTRLTVV.

The rearrangement joins TRBV28 to TRBJ1-2, with D uncertain. Trimming took 6 bases from V and 5 from J, leaving 10 bases between them. The CDR3 extends over 12 amino acids. Per the germline V gene, CDR1 is MDHEN and CDR2 is SYDVKM. CDR3 loop: CASRDEMYGYTF. CDR3 DNA: TGTGCCAGCAGGGATGAGATGTATGGCTACACCTTC.

This clone came up a few times. J is TRBJ1-1 and V is TRBV9; D gene uncertain. V was cut by 4 bases and J by 4 bases, with 17 bases left in between. CDR3 length: 15 amino acids. Germline V gene lookup returns CDR1 SGDLS and CDR2 YYNGEE. CDR3 sequence reads: CASSPRHLMSTEAFF. For the CDR3, the DNA is TGTGCCAGCAGCCCCAGACACTTAATGAGCACTGAAGCTTTCTTT.

V and J are TRBV11-3 and TRBJ2-7; no definite D call. The CDR3 extends over 13 amino acids. Germline CDR1 and CDR2: SGHNT and YENEEA. V gave up 1 base and J gave up 6 bases, with 10 bases separating them. CDR3 sequence: CASSLGPTGEQYF. The CDR3 nucleotides are TGTGCCAGCAGCTTAGGCCCGACGGGCGAGCAGTACTTC.

The rearrangement links TRBV7-2 to TRBJ2-2, with D maybe TRBD2 (6 bases). V was cut by 4 bases and J by 2 bases, with 11 bases left in between. CDR1 SGHTA and CDR2 FQGNSA come from the germline V gene. CDR3 length: 15 amino acids. CDR3 sequence: CASSYRLVNTGELFF. The CDR3 bases are TGTGCCAGCAGCTACCGACTAGTAAACACCGGGGAGCTGTTTTTT.

This clone was seen more than once but under ten times. The gene calls are TRBV5-1 and TRBJ2-3; 7 bases map to TRBD1. The CDR3 has 14 amino acids. Germline V CDR1 and CDR2: SGHRS, YFSETQ. Trimming removed 4 bases from V and 3 bases from J; junction bases left unmatched: 5. CDR3 loop: CASSGTVRTDTQYF. The CDR3 DNA follows: TGCGCCAGCAGCGGGACAGTTAGAACAGATACGCAGTATTTT.

This clone was counted once. The CDR3 nucleotides are TGTGCCAGCAGGTCTACGGCTGCAACTAATGAAAAACTGTTTTTT. It encodes CASRSTAATNEKLFF. V is TRBV5-5 and J is TRBJ1-4; unclear D gene. The ends were cut back, 5 bases at V and 0 bases at J, with 11 bases in the middle. The CDR3 extends over 15 amino acids. From germline, CDR1 is SGHKS and CDR2 YYEKEE (reference sequence).

This clone was counted only a few times. The rearrangement joins TRBV6-5 to TRBJ1-5; the D is unclear. V was cut by 6 bases and J by 3 bases, with 12 bases left in between. CDR1 is MNHEY and CDR2 is SVGAGI in the germline V gene. This CDR3 region has 14 residues. The CDR3 reads CASRQTSYNQPQHF. In DNA, the CDR3 is TGTGCCAGCAGACAGACATCTTACAATCAGCCCCAGCATTTT.

This clone was recorded only once. The CDR3 DNA reads TGCGCCAGCAGCCACCCCGCCTTTAGCGGGGGAGGCACAGATACGCAGTATTTT. This gives the protein CASSHPAFSGGGTDTQYF. The chain employs TRBV4-1 and TRBJ2-3, with 9 bases fitting TRBD2. Germline lookup yields CDR1 MGHRA and CDR2 YSYEKL. Germline trimming cut 3 bases from V and 1 base from J; bases unmatched to any gene: 11. The CDR3 totals 18 residues.

The chain has TRBV10-3 and TRBJ2-7; maybe TRBD1 (6 bases). V lost 2 bases, J lost 6 bases, and 17 bases lay in between. The CDR3 has 15 residues. Germline V gene sequence: CDR1 ENHRY, CDR2 SYGVKD. In DNA form, the CDR3 reads TGTGCCATCAGTGAGGGGGAGTTGGGGGCTAGCGAGCAGTACTTC. Translation gives CAISEGELGASEQYF.

The genes are TRBV9 and TRBJ2-2; 10 nucleotides agree with TRBD2. The CDR3 consists of 16 residues. The ends lost 2 bases at V and 4 bases at J; junction bases unmatched: 5. Looked up from germline, CDR1 is SGDLS and CDR2 is YYNGEE. CDR3 residues: CASSVRSGGPTGELFF. For the CDR3, the DNA is TGTGCCAGCAGCGTTCGTAGCGGGGGGCCCACCGGGGAGCTGTTTTTT.

This chain joins TRBV6-1 and TRBJ1-4, with TRBD1 as a possible D gene (5 bases). The CDR3 contains 13 residues. Germline values: CDR1 MNHNS, CDR2 SASEGT. Between the trimmed V and J ends, which lost 5 bases and 3 bases, there was a span of 7 bases. For the CDR3, the DNA is TGTGCCAGCAGTTGGGGACCTAATGAAAAACTGTTTTTT. Translation: CASSWGPNEKLFF.

The chain recombines TRBV5-5 with TRBJ2-5; TRBD1 aligns across 11 bases. The J segment lost 5 bases and the V segment lost 3 bases, leaving 3 bases of the junction unmatched. Germline CDR1 is SGHKS and CDR2 is YYEKEE (reference sequence). This CDR3 spans 14 amino acids. The CDR3 nucleotides are TGTGCCAGCAGCTGGGACAGGGGGAGGGAGACCCAGTACTTC. It specifies CASSWDRGRETQYF.

The CDR3 here is CASSLGHQRNTGELFF. The CDR3 DNA follows: TGTGCCAGCAGTCTGGGACACCAAAGGAACACCGGGGAGCTGTTTTTT. The V and J genes are TRBV27 and TRBJ2-2; a weak D match, TRBD1 (6 bases). V was shortened by 5 bases and J by 1 base, with 14 bases between the two germline ends. The CDR3 is 16 amino acids. The germline gives CDR1 MNHEY, CDR2 SMNVEV (reference sequence).

The chain has TRBV27 and TRBJ2-1; TRBD1 agrees at 9 bases. CDR3 length: 15 amino acids. V lost 6 bases to trimming and J lost 7 bases; unmatched junction nucleotides: 10. Germline CDR1 reads MNHEY; CDR2 reads SMNVEV (reference sequence). As DNA, the CDR3 is TGTGCCAGCAGCCGCCCCGGGACAGGGTTTAATGAGCAGTTCTTC. Protein: CASSRPGTGFNEQFF.

The chain recombines TRBV2 with TRBJ2-3; TRBD2 matches 13 bases. Per the germline V gene, CDR1 is SNHLY and CDR2 is FYNNEI. Unmatched junction bases numbered 4, after V lost 6 bases and J lost 4 bases. The CDR3 has 15 residues. CDR3: CASRRLAGGADTQYF. The CDR3 DNA reads as TGTGCCAGCAGAAGACTAGCGGGGGGAGCAGATACGCAGTATTTT.

The genes are TRBV9 and TRBJ2-1; tentatively, D is TRBD1 (6 bases). Germline V lookup: CDR1 SGDLS, CDR2 YYNGEE. The CDR3 contains 14 residues. Trimming pared 8 bases from V and 1 base from J, leaving 13 bases between. The CDR3 DNA follows: TGTGCCAGTCAAACAGGGTCTTCCTACAATGAGCAGTTCTTC. It yields the protein CASQTGSSYNEQFF.

This sequence joins TRBV6-5 and TRBJ1-1; 8 bases align to TRBD1. CDR1 is MNHEY and CDR2 is SVGAGI in the germline V gene. The CDR3 has 13 amino acids. The trim removed 6 bases at V and 5 bases at J, leaving 5 bases unmatched. The CDR3 protein is CASRGQGRTEAFF. The CDR3 nucleotides are TGTGCCAGCAGAGGACAGGGAAGAACTGAAGCTTTCTTT.

The V gene is TRBV5-1, the J gene TRBJ1-1; no clear D gene. V dropped 1 base and J dropped 1 base, with 14 bases sitting between them. The CDR3 extends over 16 amino acids. Germline CDR1 SGHRS, CDR2 YFSETQ. The CDR3, as DNA: TGCGCCAGCAGCTTGAGAGTACTTACTTCGAACACTGAAGCTTTCTTT. Its protein is CASSLRVLTSNTEAFF.

This clone was picked up one time. The rearrangement uses TRBV19 and TRBJ1-2, with D perhaps TRBD1 (6 bases). There are 14 residues in the CDR3. V lost 5 bases to trimming and J lost 7 bases, with 17 bases between them. Germline values: CDR1 LNHDA, CDR2 SQIVND (reference sequence). For the CDR3, the DNA is TGTGCCAGTAGTGGACCAGGGGCTCCCGGTGGCTACACCTTC. The encoded protein is CASSGPGAPGGYTF.

V usage is TRBV18 and J usage is TRBJ2-7, with TRBD2 matching over 7 bases. Germline V CDR1 and CDR2: KGHSH, LQKENI. Losses at the gene ends were 4 bases for V and 7 bases for J; bases not matched to a gene: 16. The CDR3 is 16 residues long. For the CDR3, the DNA is TGTGCCAGCTCACGACCGACCGGGACTACCGGGGGTGAGCAGTACTTC. Translating it yields CASSRPTGTTGGEQYF.